This T cell receptor beta chain stems from a study of T cells in localized non-small cell lung cancer (TCRdb year 2020). For context, the study as a whole: Comparing tumors with uninvolved tumor-adjacent lungs, the study looked at the T cell repertoires of roughly 250 patients with early-stage NSCLC. The cohort comprised some 240 treatment-naïve NSCLC patients with resected, localized lung tumors. The mean age of the NSCLC patients was less than 70 years, with 130 or so men and over 100 women. Study-wide findings and limitations: Because multi-region tumor sequencing was not done, intratumor heterogeneity could not be ruled out. Higher blood T cell density associated with longer overall survival, while higher adjacent-lung clonality associated with shorter survival. A median of roughly 60 of the top 100 tumor clones were detected in paired uninvolved adjacent lung, and 28 of these tumor clones were also found among the top 100 clones of the paired uninvolved adjacent lung. Uninvolved tumor-adjacent lung showed the highest T cell clonality, higher than tumor, which suggests more focused antigenic responses in the uninvolved tumor-adjacent lung. Because the study design was exploratory, TCR variables were selected using unadjusted p-values without false-discovery rate correction.

TCR beta CDR3 regions were sequenced from DNA using the immunoSEQ Assay. As for the original processing: T cell density was computed as TCR beta template counts normalized to usable DNA estimated by amplifying housekeeping genes. Using the preseqR package, richness was estimated by extrapolating to 120,000 templates for tissue samples and 400,000 templates for PBMC samples. Clonality was taken to be one minus Pielou's evenness. Differential abundance testing on productive amino-acid clonotypes, with a minimum total count of 5 and an alpha of 0.1, was used to identify tissue-enriched TCRs. The Jaccard Index and the Morisita Overlap Index were used to quantify repertoire overlap between compartments. GLIPH clustered TCR beta CDR3s with public tetramer-defined viral CDR3s; viral motifs required at least three viral sequences plus V-gene enrichment. Drawn from immuneACCESS, this table holds only the in-frame rearrangements with V and J called that TCRdb kept. Clones are partly lost; checked studies trace under half to an unresolved V gene and leave the rest unexplained. That table gives V, J and clone size, and the DNA gave D and trimming. The sample profile shows about 72,000 clones; roughly 84% of them were found once. 1% to 1.5% of the sample is taken by the ten largest.

For this chain, trimming is 8 bases at the V end and 1 base at the J end, and the number of junction bases without a gene match is 13. The CDR3, from cysteine to phenylalanine, totals 16 residues. The sequence is cut down to CDR3 DNA, 48 bases in frame from base 1. Reading the germline V gene gives CDR1 ENHRY and CDR2 SYGVKD. In regard to this clone: Its antigen target is currently unknown. There are no base qualities to consult, and no much larger clone falls within one base.

At diagnosis, peripheral blood, uninvolved tumor-adjacent lung and tumor were collected and were preserved as a mix of fresh-frozen and FFPE material. For TCR repertoire profiling, the blood samples were analyzed as peripheral blood mononuclear cells. This sequence originates from a female donor over 55 with stage I lung adenocarcinoma. The chain joins TRBV10-3 to TRBJ1-2, with 7 central nucleotides matching TRBD1. The sample in question was peripheral blood, obtained before any cancer treatment. The encoded CDR3 is CAIQGGRSFLNYGYTF. The nucleotides read TGTGCCATCCAGGGGGGGCGATCGTTCCTTAACTATGGCTACACCTTC.